Sequencing of this T cell receptor (beta chain) was carried out in a study of cytomegalovirus exposure and HLA in healthy donors. Study context: Prior work identified more than 90 million unique TCR beta sequences in around 170 million T cells. From donors who were HLA-typed, an early data release held 80 million to 95 million unique TCRs. There were a few hundred genotyped donors. Of these, 81% fell in the genetic ancestry cluster associated with self-reported Caucasian donors.

Study-wide results and caveats: Immune exposure data for these donors was limited to CMV serostatus.

Remarks on this clone: Its cognate antigen is unknown.

The PCR was carried out with 60 Vbeta primers and 13 Jbeta primers. Profiling relied on immunoSEQ multiplex PCR, and the TCRdb table lists in-frame clones only, not all of them. Among about 150,000 clones listed, around 80% were seen once. This TCR came from a man between 25 and 39 years old in good health. Material for sequencing was PBMCs.

This CDR3 is CASSTTFSVFTEAFF. The CDR3 nucleotides read TGTGCCAGCAGCACCACCTTTTCGGTCTTCACTGAAGCTTTCTTT. The V gene is TRBV16, the J gene TRBJ1-1, with D hard to call. The CDR3 has 15 residues. Trimming removed 5 bases at V and 4 bases at J, with 17 bases between. Germline V gene sequence: CDR1 KGHSY, CDR2 FQNENV.